The subject of this entry is one T cell receptor (beta chain). The table came from immunoSEQ multiplex PCR; TCRdb's copy has only in-frame clones and leaves some out. The table includes under 300,000 clones, 85% to 90% detected once. This record comes from a study of blood T cell repertoires in COVID-19. The germline CDR1 and CDR2 sequences are MNHEY and SVGAGI. This CDR3 region has 14 residues. J gave up 8 bases and V 6 bases, and 11 bases lay outside the gene matches. The sample was PBMCs or T cells enriched from blood (not recorded which). The V call is TRBV6-5, the J call TRBJ1-2; 8 nucleotides match TRBD1. This clonotype was sampled from a woman aged 60-75 years who had recovered from COVID-19. The CDR3 DNA is TGTGCCAGCAGCACTCCTAGGACAGGGAACGGCTACACCTTC. Its translation is CASSTPRTGNGYTF.